This T cell receptor beta chain was recorded in a study of shared clonotypes between healthy human individuals. Overall study: A donor's plate count was three for CD4 naive and three for CD4 memory; CD8 naive had two and CD8 memory one.

The naive CD8 fraction comprised CD45RO-negative cells positively selected for CCR7 and excluded terminally differentiated effector memory CD45RA+ cells. The study, taken as a whole, reports: The study generally estimated greater richness for naive than memory subsets.

Regarding this clone: The target antigen is unknown.

The V gene end was trimmed by 1 base and the J gene end by 1 base; junction bases not matched to a gene: 8. This CDR3 comprises 17 residues. Germline V gives CDR1 MGHRA, CDR2 YSYEKL. Using immunoSEQ multiplex PCR, the repertoire was profiled, and TCRdb retains in-frame clones only, with some absent. This table has approximately 2,200,000 clones, around 93% appearing once. J is TRBJ1-1 and V is TRBV4-1, with TRBD1 identical over 8 bases. The specimen sequenced was naive CD8+ T cells from PBMCs. The receptor comes from a man between 18 and 35 years old in good health. Some clones in this sample may be carry-over from other donors' samples. The CDR3 region has the DNA TGCGCCAGCAGCCAAGTGCCCCACCAGGGGGCGAACACTGAAGCTTTCTTT. Translating gives CASSQVPHQGANTEAFF.